This section outlines one T cell receptor (beta chain) sequence together with its context. Its antigen is undetermined. These data come from a study of cytomegalovirus exposure and HLA in healthy donors. PCR amplification relied on 60 Vbeta primers (plus 13 Jbeta primers). Sequencing used immunoSEQ multiplex PCR; TCRdb keeps in-frame clones, though not all of them. This sample has more than 140,000 clones, with 75% to 80% found just once. Study-wide points: Altogether, about 160 TCR beta chains were recorded as cytomegalovirus-associated. Reportedly, diagnosis of cytomegalovirus status by the classifier showed high specificity and sensitivity. TCR beta V- and J-gene trimming was later associated with a missense DCLRE1C variant.

Per germline, CDR1 SGHVS and CDR2 FQNEAQ. V shed 2 bases, J shed 4 bases, and the junction held 7 bases outside the gene matches. The CDR3 spans 16 residues. The chain links TRBV7-8 to TRBJ2-1; TRBD1 aligns across 8 bases. This TCR was recovered from a male donor in good health and CMV-seronegative. The sequenced material came from PBMCs. The CDR3 loop reads CASSLLRQGRYNEQFF. Here the CDR3 DNA reads TGTGCCAGCAGCTTACTGAGACAGGGGCGGTACAATGAGCAGTTCTTC. The complete variable domain, with remaining parts taken from reference TRBV7-8 and TRBJ2-1, reads GAGVSQSPRYKVAKRGQDVALRCDPISGHVSLFWYQQALGQGPEFLTYFQNEAQLDKSGLPSDRFFAERPEGSVSTLKIQRTQQEDSAVYLCASSLLRQGRYNEQFFGPGTRLTVL.